This T cell receptor beta chain was identified during a study of blood T cell repertoires in COVID-19. Study context: Acute and convalescent COVID-19 samples came from the United States, Italy and Spain. PBMCs, B-cell-depleted T cells, or T cells provided the cDNA or gDNA that made up the material.

In its sample, this clone was seen once. Membership in each cohort depended on participant-reported clinical history. Original data processing: Estimates of nucleated cell counts were drawn from the amplification of reference gene primers. This table comes from immunoSEQ multiplex PCR, and its TCRdb copy is limited to in-frame clones, with some not included. The DNA was the basis for D and trimming; V, J and clone size are from that table. The table shows around 130,000 clones, with about four fifths occurring only once. Germline CDR1 is MNHEY and CDR2 is SMNVEV (reference sequence). V was cut by 3 bases and J by 2 bases, with 7 bases left in between. This CDR3 comprises 14 residues.

The sample was PBMCs or T cells enriched from blood (not recorded which). This receptor was taken from a woman aged 45 to 65 with acute COVID-19. This sequence joins TRBV27 and TRBJ2-2; D gene unclear. The CDR3 nucleotides read TGTGCCAGCAGTTTTACGACAAACACCGGGGAGCTGTTTTTT. Its translation is CASSFTTNTGELFF.